Listed below are T cell receptor beta chains from one sample, sequenced in a study of T cell responses to AZD1222 COVID-19 vaccine. The method was immunoSEQ multiplex PCR; TCRdb's version includes in-frame clones alone and lacks a portion of them. Of approximately 96,000 clones detected, under 95% appear once; the ten largest clones hold 11%. Here the sequenced sample was peripheral blood, taken 28 days after the second AZD1222 dose. The source of these receptors is an adult who received the AZD1222 COVID-19 vaccine. Each CDR3 is given with its conserved first and last residue. The D gene is left open where the match is weak. Size values are once, few and many counts, or a class for expanded clones, and some rows have none.

d_call,clone_size,v_call,j_call,cdr3_aa,cdr3_nt
TRBD1,.,TRBV6-6,TRBJ1-5,CASSFRDREQPQHF,TGTGCCAGCAGTTTCCGGGACAGGGAACAGCCCCAGCATTTT
TRBD1,.,TRBV10-3,TRBJ1-1,CAARGLTEAFF,TGTGCTGCCAGGGGGCTTACTGAAGCTTTCTTT
.,.,TRBV30,TRBJ2-7,CAWNLQGFSYEQYF,TGTGCCTGGAATCTACAGGGTTTCTCCTACGAGCAGTACTTC
TRBD1,.,TRBV28,TRBJ2-1,CASRHIGTGALNEQFF,TGTGCCAGCAGACACATTGGGACAGGGGCGCTCAACGAGCAGTTCTTC
.,.,TRBV2,TRBJ1-2,CATTEDVDGYTF,TGTGCCACCACTGAGGACGTCGATGGCTACACCTTC
TRBD1,.,TRBV5-1,TRBJ1-4,CASSRDRAANEKLFF,TGCGCCAGCAGCCGCGACAGGGCTGCTAATGAAAAACTGTTTTTT
TRBD2,.,TRBV5-5,TRBJ2-5,CASSYTSGEETQYF,TGTGCCAGCAGCTATACTAGCGGGGAGGAGACCCAGTACTTC
.,once,TRBV15,TRBJ2-5,CATSRDGQETQYF,TGTGCCACCAGCAGGGACGGACAAGAGACCCAGTACTTC
.,.,TRBV20-1,TRBJ2-7,CSASLGRGAYEQYF,TGCAGTGCTAGTCTCGGCAGGGGAGCTTACGAGCAGTACTTC
.,.,TRBV7-9,TRBJ2-7,CASSKDRSSSYEQYF,TGTGCCAGCAGCAAAGACAGGAGCAGCTCCTACGAGCAGTACTTC
TRBD1,.,TRBV5-1,TRBJ1-2,CASSLRTGNLGYGYTF,TGCGCCAGCAGCTTACGGACAGGGAATCTTGGATATGGCTACACCTTC
TRBD2,.,TRBV5-1,TRBJ2-2,CASTRGERAYATGELFF,TGCGCCAGCACCCGGGGGGAGCGGGCCTACGCTACCGGGGAGCTGTTTTTT
TRBD1,.,TRBV7-3,TRBJ1-2,CASSKDRLEYYGYTF,TGTGCCAGCAGCAAGGACAGGCTTGAATACTATGGCTACACCTTC
.,.,TRBV7-9,TRBJ1-2,CASSLGSYGYTF,TGTGCCAGCAGCTTAGGTTCCTATGGCTACACCTTC
.,.,TRBV30,TRBJ1-6,CAWSRGGVGDSPLHF,TGTGCCTGGAGCCGAGGGGGGGTAGGGGATTCACCCCTCCACTTT
.,.,TRBV28,TRBJ1-2,CASTSAPGGDYGYTF,TGTGCCAGCACCTCGGCCCCTGGAGGGGACTATGGCTACACCTTC
TRBD2,.,TRBV3-1/TRBV3-2,TRBJ2-1,CASSQDSGAAGDHNEQFF,TGTGCCAGCAGCCAAGATTCGGGTGCAGCGGGGGATCACAATGAGCAGTTCTTC
TRBD1,few,TRBV7-9,TRBJ2-3,CASSTRTGRTDTQYF,TGTGCCAGCAGCACCCGGACAGGGAGAACAGATACGCAGTATTTT
TRBD2,.,TRBV7-3,TRBJ2-3,CASSLLAGGSTDTQYF,TGTGCCAGCAGCCTCCTAGCGGGGGGGAGCACAGATACGCAGTATTTT
.,.,TRBV5-4,TRBJ1-1,CASSPLGEVSFGAFF,TGTGCCAGCAGCCCGCTCGGGGAGGTGTCCTTCGGAGCTTTCTTT
.,.,TRBV15,TRBJ1-2,CATSRLPGGLSGYTF,TGTGCCACCAGCAGGCTACCGGGGGGGCTAAGTGGCTACACCTTC
.,.,TRBV2,TRBJ2-7,CASSETGSGIYEQYF,TGTGCCAGCAGTGAAACAGGGTCAGGGATTTACGAGCAGTACTTC
.,once,TRBV5-4,TRBJ2-5,CASSPVGGIWETQYF,TGTGCCAGCAGCCCCGTGGGGGGTATATGGGAGACCCAGTACTTC
.,.,TRBV7-3,TRBJ2-1,CASSLGLSSYNEQFF,TGTGCCAGCAGCTTAGGTTTGAGCTCCTACAATGAGCAGTTCTTC
TRBD1,.,TRBV6-5,TRBJ2-2,CASTRTGDTGELFF,TGTGCCAGCACCCGGACAGGGGATACCGGGGAGCTGTTTTTT
TRBD1,.,TRBV7-2,TRBJ1-2,CASSRDRGLNGYTF,TGTGCCAGCAGCCGCGACAGGGGTCTAAATGGCTACACCTTC
TRBD1,.,TRBV11-2,TRBJ2-7,CASSRRNDRGGEQYF,TGTGCCAGCAGCCGTAGAAACGACAGGGGAGGCGAGCAGTACTTC
TRBD1,.,TRBV6-2/TRBV6-3,TRBJ1-2,CASSYKGAIWGYTF,TGTGCCAGCAGTTACAAGGGGGCGATTTGGGGCTACACCTTC
.,.,TRBV28,TRBJ1-5,CASSRRISPQHF,TGTGCCAGCAGTCGGCGAATCAGCCCCCAGCATTTT
TRBD1,.,TRBV6-5,TRBJ1-1,CASTAGQGGTEAFF,TGTGCCAGCACCGCCGGACAGGGCGGAACTGAAGCTTTCTTT
TRBD1,.,TRBV29-1,TRBJ1-1,CSAIGGQDTEAFF,TGCAGCGCCATAGGGGGCCAGGACACTGAAGCTTTCTTT
.,.,TRBV5-1,TRBJ1-1,CASRDTFTEAFF,TGCGCCAGCAGGGACACATTCACTGAAGCTTTCTTT
.,.,TRBV7-8,TRBJ2-7,CASSFQNGPYEQYF,TGTGCCAGCAGCTTCCAAAACGGTCCCTACGAGCAGTACTTC
TRBD1,.,TRBV6-5,TRBJ2-7,CASSRQGALDEQYF,TGTGCCAGCAGCCGACAGGGGGCGTTAGACGAGCAGTACTTC
TRBD1,.,TRBV28,TRBJ1-5,CASSRSGTGGLYSNQPQHF,TGTGCCAGCAGCAGATCCGGGACAGGGGGGCTATATAGCAATCAGCCCCAGCATTTT
TRBD2,.,TRBV11-3,TRBJ2-3,CASSSSGGANTQYF,TGTGCCAGCAGCTCTAGCGGGGGGGCGAATACGCAGTATTTT
TRBD1,.,TRBV9,TRBJ2-7,CASSVGGQGTYEQYF,TGTGCCAGCAGCGTAGGGGGACAGGGGACCTACGAGCAGTACTTC
.,.,TRBV4-1,TRBJ2-2,CASKGVGTGELFF,TGCGCCAGTAAGGGGGTCGGCACCGGGGAGCTGTTTTTT
TRBD2,.,TRBV7-2,TRBJ2-7,CASSLQRGFYEQYF,TGTGCCAGCAGCTTACAGCGGGGGTTCTACGAGCAATACTTC
.,.,TRBV5-1,TRBJ2-2,CASTLFAASNTGELFF,TGCGCCAGCACCTTATTTGCGGCCTCGAACACCGGGGAGCTGTTTTTT
.,.,TRBV6-6,TRBJ2-1,CASSSPWNEQFF,TGTGCCAGCAGTTCCCCTTGGAATGAGCAGTTCTTC
.,.,TRBV7-3,TRBJ2-5,CASSFGYQETQYF,TGTGCCAGCAGCTTTGGGTATCAAGAGACCCAGTACTTC
.,.,TRBV3-1/TRBV3-2,TRBJ2-2,CASSQLNTGELFF,TGTGCCAGCAGCCAATTGAACACCGGGGAGCTGTTTTTT
.,.,TRBV9,TRBJ2-3,CASSRNNRLTTSTDTQYF,TGTGCCAGCAGCCGGAATAATAGACTGACCACTAGCACAGATACGCAGTATTTT
.,once,TRBV2,TRBJ1-5,CATFDVNSNQPQHF,TGTGCCACCTTCGACGTAAATAGCAATCAGCCCCAGCATTTT
.,.,TRBV18,TRBJ1-1,CASSLGGTFGTEAFF,TGTGCCAGCTCACTAGGGGGGACCTTTGGCACTGAAGCTTTCTTT
TRBD1,.,TRBV10-3,TRBJ1-4,CAISRTGATNEKLFF,TGTGCCATCAGTAGGACAGGGGCAACTAATGAAAAACTGTTTTTT
.,.,TRBV5-1,TRBJ1-5,CASSYDPRGNQPQHF,TGCGCCAGCAGCTACGACCCCAGAGGCAATCAGCCCCAGCATTTT